This is a list of T cell receptor beta chains from one sample in a study of cytomegalovirus exposure and HLA in healthy donors. Produced via immunoSEQ multiplex PCR; TCRdb's table is partial and in-frame only. The data hold some 100,000 clones, with around 74% observed a single time. The sequenced material came from PBMCs. The receptors were sampled from a male donor in good health and CMV-seropositive. CDR3s include the opening cysteine and the closing phenylalanine or tryptophan. A D gene is named only where the DNA matches it firmly. Not every row has a clone size; where given, it reads once, few, many or a size class.

TRBD1	TRBV6-1	NA	TRBJ2-7	TGTGCCAGCAGTTCACGACAGGGGGAATCCTACGAGCAGTACTTC	CASSSRQGESYEQYF
NA	TRBV9	NA	TRBJ1-2	TGTGCCAGCAGCCCCAGGACAGCCTCAACGGAGGGCTACACCTTC	CASSPRTASTEGYTF
TRBD1	TRBV5-5	NA	TRBJ2-7	TGTGCCAGCAGCCCTAGCCAGGGGGACAGTGGGTACGAGCAGTACTTC	CASSPSQGDSGYEQYF
NA	TRBV7-2	few	TRBJ1-1	TGTGCCAGCAGCCCCTCCGGGGTCAGGACGGGCACTGAAGCTTTCTTT	CASSPSGVRTGTEAFF
NA	TRBV18	NA	TRBJ2-5	TGTGCCAGCTCAGGCTGGGTGGGCGAAGAGACCCAGTACTTC	CASSGWVGEETQYF
NA	TRBV5-1	NA	TRBJ1-3	TGCGCCAGCAGCTTGGGGGACATTACGGGAAACACCATATATTTT	CASSLGDITGNTIYF
TRBD2	TRBV28	NA	TRBJ2-5	TGTGCCAGTACAACGCCAGCGGGGGGCGGGGAGACCCAGTACTTC	CASTTPAGGGETQYF
TRBD1	TRBV25-1	NA	TRBJ1-5	TGTGCCAGCAGTACCGGGACAGCCACTAATAGCAATCAGCCCCAGCATTTT	CASSTGTATNSNQPQHF
NA	TRBV11-2	NA	TRBJ2-7	TGTGCCAGCAGCCCGATAAGGTGGGACATAACCTACGAGCAGTACTTC	CASSPIRWDITYEQYF
TRBD2	TRBV10-1	NA	TRBJ2-5	TGCGCCAGCAGTGAGCCAGGACTAGCCTTCCAAGAGACCCAGTACTTC	CASSEPGLAFQETQYF
TRBD1	TRBV7-6	once	TRBJ2-7	TGTGCCAGCAGCTTAGGGACAGGGTCTTCCTACGAGCAGTACTTC	CASSLGTGSSYEQYF
NA	TRBV7-8	NA	TRBJ1-5	TGTGCCAGCAGCTTAGCCAGGGATAGTCAGCCCCAGCATTTT	CASSLARDSQPQHF
TRBD1	TRBV10-3	NA	TRBJ1-5	TGTGCCATCAGTCCTGACAGGGGAAATCAGCCCCAGCATTTT	CAISPDRGNQPQHF
NA	TRBV9	NA	TRBJ1-1	TGTGCCAGCAGCGCAACCCAGACCACAGGAAAAGCTTTCTTT	CASSATQTTGKAFF
NA	TRBV4-3	NA	TRBJ1-2	TGCGCCAGCAGCCCCACAAGCGGTAGCTATGGCTACACCTTC	CASSPTSGSYGYTF
NA	TRBV7-9	NA	TRBJ1-2	TGTGCCAGTAGTTTAGGTCTCTATGGCTACACCTTC	CASSLGLYGYTF
NA	TRBV7-2	NA	TRBJ1-2	TGTGCCAGCAGCCTCCTTTCCGGGGGAGCCTATGGCTACACCTTC	CASSLLSGGAYGYTF
NA	TRBV19	NA	TRBJ2-5	TGTGCCAGTAGTATAGAAGGGGGGGCCAAGGAGACCCAGTACTTC	CASSIEGGAKETQYF
NA	TRBV7-9	NA	TRBJ2-3	TGTGCCAGCAGCGGAGGGCGGGCGAGCACAGATACGCAGTATTTT	CASSGGRASTDTQYF
NA	TRBV7-7	NA	TRBJ1-1	TGTGCTAGCAGCTACCGGCGGGGAACTGAAGCTTTCTTT	CASSYRRGTEAFF
NA	TRBV9	NA	TRBJ2-1	TGTGCCAGCAGCGTAGGAGAGTACAATGAGCAGTTCTTC	CASSVGEYNEQFF
TRBD2	TRBV5-1	NA	TRBJ2-7	TGCGCCAGCAGCTGGAGGACTAGCGGGGGCATGGAGCAGTACTTC	CASSWRTSGGMEQYF
TRBD2	TRBV19	NA	TRBJ2-1	TGTGCCAGTAGTATGGTCGGGGGGTCCTCCTACAATGAGCAGTTCTTC	CASSMVGGSSYNEQFF
TRBD1	TRBV10-3	NA	TRBJ2-7	TGTGCCATCAGGCCGGGACAGGGATTTAGTTCGGCCTACGAGCAGTACTTC	CAIRPGQGFSSAYEQYF
NA	TRBV4-3	NA	TRBJ2-2	TGCGCCAGCAGCCAAGAGCGGCCTCCCAACACCGGGGAGCTGTTTTTT	CASSQERPPNTGELFF
TRBD1	TRBV10-3	NA	TRBJ2-2	TGTGCCATCAGTGAGGGACAGGGGGCCACCGGGGAGCTGTTTTTT	CAISEGQGATGELFF
NA	TRBV2	few	TRBJ2-7	TGTGCCAGCATAGCAGAGACTTCCTACGAGCAGTACTTC	CASIAETSYEQYF
TRBD2	TRBV6-6	NA	TRBJ2-2	TGTGCCAGCAGGCTTAGCGGGGGGGCTGGCGGGGAGCTGTTTTTT	CASRLSGGAGGELFF
TRBD1	TRBV25-1	NA	TRBJ1-2	TGTGCCAGCAGTGAACCGGGACAGGATAACTATGGCTACACCTTC	CASSEPGQDNYGYTF
NA	TRBV5-1	NA	TRBJ2-2	TGCGCCAGCAGCTTGAGGAGGGGTGGTACCGGGGAGCTGTTTTTT	CASSLRRGGTGELFF
TRBD1	TRBV5-1	once	TRBJ2-7	TGCGCCAGCAGCTTCGACAGGGGGCGGTACGAGCAGTACTTC	CASSFDRGRYEQYF
TRBD2	TRBV7-2	NA	TRBJ2-3	TGTGCCAGCAGCCCTCGAGCGGGGGGGGGAGATACGCAGTATTTT	CASSPRAGGGDTQYF
TRBD1	TRBV6-1	NA	TRBJ2-1	TGTGCCAGCAGACCGGGACAGGGTTACAATGAGCAGTTCTTC	CASRPGQGYNEQFF
NA	TRBV7-9	NA	TRBJ2-2	TGTGCCAGCCCCGAGGTCGGGGAGCTGTTTTTT	CASPEVGELFF
NA	TRBV7-6	NA	TRBJ2-7	TGTGCCAGCAGCACGGGACTCTCGGGCTCCTACGAGCAGTACTTC	CASSTGLSGSYEQYF
TRBD2	TRBV6-5	NA	TRBJ2-7	TGTGCCGCGGGGGGGGACTACGAGCAGTACTTC	CAAGGDYEQYF
TRBD1	TRBV11-3	NA	TRBJ2-2	TGTGCCAGCAGCCCCGCCGGCAGATGGGGACAGAAGAACACCGGGGAGCTGTTTTTT	CASSPAGRWGQKNTGELFF
TRBD2	TRBV7-9	NA	TRBJ2-7	TGTGCCAGCAGCCTGGGCGCGGGGGGCAGCTCCTACGAGCAGTACTTC	CASSLGAGGSSYEQYF
NA	TRBV29-1	once	TRBJ1-5	TGCAGCGTTGAGGCAGACAGTGAAGATCAGCCCCAGCATTTT	CSVEADSEDQPQHF
NA	TRBV5-4	NA	TRBJ1-5	TGTGCCAGCAGCATTGGGGGGAATCAGCCCCAGCATTTT	CASSIGGNQPQHF
TRBD1	TRBV19	few	TRBJ1-1	TGTGCCAGTAGTCTACAGGGGATGAACACTGAAGCTTTCTTT	CASSLQGMNTEAFF
NA	TRBV10-3	NA	TRBJ1-1	TGTGCCATCAGTGAGTTTGGGGGACTGATGAACACTGAAGCTTTCTTT	CAISEFGGLMNTEAFF